The rows below give T cell receptor beta chains drawn from one sample of a study of T cell responses to AZD1222 COVID-19 vaccine. Sequencing was performed with immunoSEQ multiplex PCR; in TCRdb, only in-frame clones are kept and a portion is missing. The sample lists about 150,000 clones, 93% seen once, with about 9.1% in the top ten. The sample was peripheral blood, taken on day 0 of AZD1222 vaccination. The receptors originated from an adult in good health. The CDR3 runs from the conserved cysteine through the conserved F or W. D genes are given only for firm matches. Rows give clone size only sometimes, using once, few, many, or a class for an expanded clone.

abundance | j_gene | v_gene | d_gene | CDR3aa | CDR3nt
NA | TRBJ1-1 | TRBV7-9 | NA | CASSLWGSEAFF | TGTGCCAGCAGCTTGTGGGGGTCTGAAGCTTTCTTT
few | TRBJ2-3 | TRBV19 | NA | CASSIDPRGKSTDTQYF | TGTGCCAGTAGTATAGATCCGCGGGGCAAAAGCACAGATACGCAGTATTTT
NA | TRBJ1-5 | TRBV7-8 | NA | CASSHGGGYQPQHF | TGTGCCAGCAGCCACGGAGGCGGATATCAGCCCCAGCATTTT
NA | TRBJ1-6 | TRBV30 | TRBD1 | CAWSVPGGNSPLHF | TGTGCCTGGAGTGTACCAGGGGGAAATTCACCCCTCCACTTT
NA | TRBJ2-5 | TRBV2 | TRBD2 | CASRSTSGGAHETQYF | TGTGCCAGCAGATCTACTAGCGGGGGGGCCCATGAGACCCAGTACTTC
NA | TRBJ2-1 | TRBV24-1 | TRBD2 | CATSGATSGAYNEQFF | TGTGCCACCAGTGGCGCGACTAGCGGGGCCTACAATGAGCAGTTCTTC
few | TRBJ1-1 | TRBV30 | NA | CAWNREAFF | TGTGCCTGGAATAGGGAAGCTTTCTTT
NA | TRBJ2-2 | TRBV7-2 | NA | CASSFGQGFGGELFF | TGTGCCAGCAGCTTTGGGCAGGGCTTCGGCGGGGAGCTGTTTTTT
NA | TRBJ1-1 | TRBV5-6 | NA | CASSLLGLSTEAFF | TGTGCCAGCAGTCTATTGGGGCTCAGCACTGAAGCTTTCTTT
NA | TRBJ1-2 | TRBV9 | NA | CASSVGTLRNYGYTF | TGTGCCAGCAGCGTAGGCACGCTGAGGAACTATGGCTACACCTTC
NA | TRBJ2-5 | TRBV7-2 | TRBD2 | CASSPPRVAGGPGTQYF | TGTGCCAGCAGCCCCCCCCGGGTAGCGGGGGGGCCCGGGACCCAGTACTTC
NA | TRBJ2-7 | TRBV5-8 | TRBD2 | CASSSRLAGSSYEQYF | TGTGCCAGCAGCTCGAGACTAGCAGGGAGCTCCTACGAGCAGTACTTC
NA | TRBJ1-2 | TRBV7-6 | NA | CASSLTVNDRRKDGYTF | TGTGCCAGCAGCTTAACCGTTAATGACAGGAGGAAAGATGGCTACACCTTC
NA | TRBJ1-6 | TRBV23-1 | NA | CASSQSSNGAGSPLHF | TGCGCCAGCAGTCAATCTAGTAACGGGGCTGGGTCACCCCTCCACTTT
NA | TRBJ2-7 | TRBV7-9 | TRBD1 | CASSPPRGPFDEQYF | TGTGCCAGCAGCCCCCCTAGGGGGCCGTTCGACGAGCAGTACTTC
NA | TRBJ1-4 | TRBV30 | NA | CAWSVIGGAGEKLFF | TGTGCCTGGAGTGTAATCGGGGGGGCTGGGGAAAAACTGTTTTTT
NA | TRBJ1-3 | TRBV28 | NA | CASSGDSGNTIYF | TGTGCCAGCAGCGGGGACTCTGGAAACACCATATATTTT
NA | TRBJ1-2 | TRBV6-5 | NA | CASSYSTAQERGYTF | TGTGCCAGCAGTTACTCGACGGCACAGGAGAGAGGCTACACCTTC
NA | TRBJ1-4 | TRBV30 | NA | CAWSKGRIRTNEKLFF | TGTGCCTGGAGTAAAGGCCGGATTAGGACTAATGAAAAACTGTTTTTT
few | TRBJ2-2 | TRBV7-2 | NA | CASSLGEVGELFF | TGTGCCAGCAGCTTAGGTGAAGTGGGGGAGCTGTTTTTT
NA | TRBJ1-3 | TRBV14 | NA | CASRRNRANTIYF | TGTGCCAGCAGAAGAAACAGGGCCAACACCATATATTTT
few | TRBJ2-7 | TRBV7-9 | NA | CASSFFAHEQYF | TGTGCCAGCAGCTTTTTTGCGCACGAGCAGTACTTC
NA | TRBJ2-2 | TRBV6-2/TRBV6-3 | TRBD1 | CASSRDRGTGELFF | TGTGCCAGCAGTCGGGACAGGGGCACCGGGGAGCTGTTTTTT
NA | TRBJ1-2 | TRBV2 | NA | CASSEGYGYTF | TGTGCCAGCAGTGAAGGGTATGGCTACACCTTC
medium-sized | TRBJ1-1 | TRBV7-6 | NA | CASSLAEGSAEAFF | TGTGCCAGCAGCTTAGCGGAGGGGAGTGCTGAAGCTTTCTTT
NA | TRBJ2-7 | TRBV27 | TRBD1 | CASSPDRNLPSYEQYF | TGTGCCAGCAGTCCGGACAGGAACCTACCCTCCTACGAGCAGTACTTC
NA | TRBJ2-1 | TRBV7-8 | NA | CASSLGVPDNEQFF | TGTGCCAGCAGCTTAGGGGTTCCTGACAATGAGCAGTTCTTC
NA | TRBJ1-1 | TRBV12-5 | NA | CASGFGRNMNTEAFF | TGTGCTAGTGGTTTTGGACGCAACATGAACACTGAAGCTTTCTTT
NA | TRBJ2-3 | TRBV7-2 | TRBD2 | CASTRRGGTDTQYF | TGTGCCAGCACCAGGCGGGGGGGCACGGATACGCAGTATTTT
NA | TRBJ1-2 | TRBV19 | NA | CASTTGYGYTF | TGTGCCAGTACTACAGGCTATGGCTACACCTTC
few | TRBJ1-5 | TRBV19 | TRBD1 | CASSTGQGNQPQHF | TGTGCCAGTAGTACGGGACAGGGCAATCAGCCCCAGCATTTT
once | TRBJ2-2 | TRBV7-8 | NA | CASSLVGGGAYTGELFF | TGTGCCAGCAGCTTAGTAGGGGGTGGCGCCTACACCGGGGAGCTGTTTTTT
NA | TRBJ2-2 | TRBV3-1/TRBV3-2 | TRBD1 | CASSKQRGQIVTGELFF | TGTGCCAGCAGCAAACAGAGGGGACAGATAGTCACCGGGGAGCTGTTTTTT
once | TRBJ2-5 | TRBV5-6 | TRBD1 | CASSFTGGNGETQYF | TGTGCCAGCAGCTTCACAGGGGGCAACGGAGAGACCCAGTACTTC
NA | TRBJ1-6 | TRBV30 | NA | CALRGVDNSPLHF | TGTGCCTTACGAGGGGTAGACAATTCACCCCTCCACTTT
few | TRBJ1-5 | TRBV3-1/TRBV3-2 | NA | CASRLGQGPQHF | TGTGCCAGCAGGTTAGGCCAAGGGCCCCAGCATTTT
NA | TRBJ1-6 | TRBV30 | NA | CAWKGWDNSPLHF | TGTGCCTGGAAAGGATGGGATAATTCACCCCTCCACTTT
NA | TRBJ2-1 | TRBV24-1 | NA | CATSDPYNEQFF | TGTGCCACCAGTGACCCCTACAATGAGCAGTTCTTC
NA | TRBJ1-1 | TRBV5-1 | TRBD1 | CASSRQGALNTEAFF | TGCGCCAGCAGCCGCCAGGGGGCACTGAACACTGAAGCTTTCTTT
NA | TRBJ2-7 | TRBV6-5 | NA | CASFEGAGAYEQYF | TGTGCCAGCTTCGAAGGGGCAGGGGCCTACGAGCAGTACTTC
few | TRBJ2-1 | TRBV25-1 | NA | CASSATNEQFF | TGTGCCAGCAGTGCCACCAATGAGCAGTTCTTC